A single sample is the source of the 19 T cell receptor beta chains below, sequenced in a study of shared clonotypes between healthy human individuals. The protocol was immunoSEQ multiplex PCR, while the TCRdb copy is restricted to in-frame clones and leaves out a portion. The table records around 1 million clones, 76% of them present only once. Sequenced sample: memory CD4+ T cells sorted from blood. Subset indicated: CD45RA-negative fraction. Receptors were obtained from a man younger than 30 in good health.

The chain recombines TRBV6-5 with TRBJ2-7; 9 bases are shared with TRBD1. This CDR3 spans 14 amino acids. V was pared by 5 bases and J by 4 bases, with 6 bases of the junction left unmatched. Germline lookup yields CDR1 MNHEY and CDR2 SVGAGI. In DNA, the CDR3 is TGTGCCAGCAGTCAGCCCGGGACAGGGTACGAGCAGTACTTC. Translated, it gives CASSQPGTGYEQYF.

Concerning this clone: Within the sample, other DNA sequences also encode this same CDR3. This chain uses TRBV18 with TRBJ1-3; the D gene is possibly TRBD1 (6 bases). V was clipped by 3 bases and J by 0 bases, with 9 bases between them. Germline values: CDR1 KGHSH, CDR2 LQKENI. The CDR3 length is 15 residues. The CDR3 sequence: CASSPAGDSGNTIYF. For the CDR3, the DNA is TGTGCCAGCTCACCCGCAGGGGACTCTGGAAACACCATATATTTT.

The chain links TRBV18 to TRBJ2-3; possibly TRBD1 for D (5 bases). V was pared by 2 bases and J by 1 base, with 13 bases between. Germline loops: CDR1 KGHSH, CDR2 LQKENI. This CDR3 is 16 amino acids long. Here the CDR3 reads CASSPRSGMGTDTQYF. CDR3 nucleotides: TGTGCCAGCTCACCAAGATCAGGGATGGGCACAGATACGCAGTATTTT.

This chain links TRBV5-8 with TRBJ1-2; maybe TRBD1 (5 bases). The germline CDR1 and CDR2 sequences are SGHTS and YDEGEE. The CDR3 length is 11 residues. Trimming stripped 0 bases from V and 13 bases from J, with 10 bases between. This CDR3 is CASSLVRAVTF. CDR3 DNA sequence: TGTGCCAGCAGCTTGGTCAGGGCGGTCACCTTC.

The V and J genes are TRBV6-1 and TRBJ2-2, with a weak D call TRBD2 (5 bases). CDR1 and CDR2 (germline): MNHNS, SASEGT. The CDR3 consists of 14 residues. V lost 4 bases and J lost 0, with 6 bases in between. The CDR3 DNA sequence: TGTGCCAGCAGTGCACTAGCGAACACCGGGGAGCTGTTTTTT. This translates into CASSALANTGELFF.

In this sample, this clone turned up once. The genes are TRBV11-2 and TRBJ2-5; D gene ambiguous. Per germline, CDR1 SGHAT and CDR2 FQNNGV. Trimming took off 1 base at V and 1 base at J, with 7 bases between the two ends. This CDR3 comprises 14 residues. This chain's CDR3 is CASSLGQVQETQYF. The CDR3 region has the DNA TGTGCCAGCAGCTTAGGGCAGGTCCAAGAGACCCAGTACTTC.

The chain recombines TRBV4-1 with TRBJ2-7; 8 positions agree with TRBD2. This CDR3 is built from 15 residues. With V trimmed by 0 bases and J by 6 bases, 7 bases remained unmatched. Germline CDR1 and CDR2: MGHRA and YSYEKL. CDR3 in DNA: TGCGCCAGCAGCCAAGAGGTAGCGGGAATCACCGAGCAGTACTTC. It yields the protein CASSQEVAGITEQYF.

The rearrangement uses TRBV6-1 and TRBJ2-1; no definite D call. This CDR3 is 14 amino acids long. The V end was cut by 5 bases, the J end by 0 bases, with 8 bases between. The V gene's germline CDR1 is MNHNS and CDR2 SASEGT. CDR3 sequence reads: CASSSQSSYNEQFF. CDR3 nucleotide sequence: TGTGCCAGCAGTTCACAAAGCTCCTACAATGAGCAGTTCTTC.

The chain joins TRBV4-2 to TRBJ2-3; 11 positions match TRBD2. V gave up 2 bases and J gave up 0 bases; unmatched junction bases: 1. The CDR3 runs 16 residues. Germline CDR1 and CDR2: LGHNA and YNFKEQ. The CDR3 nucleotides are TGTGCCAGCAGCCAAAGGACTAGCGGGAGCACAGATACGCAGTATTTT. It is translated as CASSQRTSGSTDTQYF.

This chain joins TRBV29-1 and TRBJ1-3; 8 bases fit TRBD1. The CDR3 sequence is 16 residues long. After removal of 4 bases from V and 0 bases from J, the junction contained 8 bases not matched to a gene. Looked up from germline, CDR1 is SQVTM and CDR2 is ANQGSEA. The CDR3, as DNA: TGCAGCGTTGTCGGGACAGGAGATAGCTCTGGAAACACCATATATTTT. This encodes CSVVGTGDSSGNTIYF.

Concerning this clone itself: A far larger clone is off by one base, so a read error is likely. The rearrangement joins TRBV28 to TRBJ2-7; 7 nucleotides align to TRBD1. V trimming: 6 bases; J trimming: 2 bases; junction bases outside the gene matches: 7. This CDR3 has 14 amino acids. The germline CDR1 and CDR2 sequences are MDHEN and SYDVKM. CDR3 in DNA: TGTGCCAGCAGGCGAGCGAGGGGGCCCTACGAGCAGTACTTC. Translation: CASRRARGPYEQYF. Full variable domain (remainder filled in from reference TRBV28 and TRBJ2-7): DVKVTQSSRYLVKRTGEKVFLECVQDMDHENMFWYRQDPGLGLRLIYFSYDVKMKEKGDIPEGYSVSREKKERFSLILESASTNQTSMYLCASRRARGPYEQYFGPGTRLTVT.

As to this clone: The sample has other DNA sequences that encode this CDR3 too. The CDR3 loop reads CASSDSPYGYTF. The CDR3 region has the DNA TGTGCCAGCAGTGATTCGCCCTATGGCTACACCTTC. The V call is TRBV25-1, the J call TRBJ1-2; D remains ambiguous. This CDR3 has 12 residues. V dropped 3 bases and J dropped 4 bases, with 6 bases sitting between them. Germline CDR1 reads MGHDK; CDR2 reads SYGVNS.

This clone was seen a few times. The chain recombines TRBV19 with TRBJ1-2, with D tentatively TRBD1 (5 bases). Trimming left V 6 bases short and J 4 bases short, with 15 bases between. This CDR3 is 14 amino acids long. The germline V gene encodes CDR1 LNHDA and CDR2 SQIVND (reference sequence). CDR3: CASRRTGVGYGYTF. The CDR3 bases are TGTGCCAGTAGAAGGACGGGGGTGGGCTATGGCTACACCTTC.

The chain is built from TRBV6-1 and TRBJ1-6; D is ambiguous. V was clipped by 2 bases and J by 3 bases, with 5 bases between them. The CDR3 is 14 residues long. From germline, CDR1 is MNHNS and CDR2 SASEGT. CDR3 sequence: CASSEYNYNSPLHF. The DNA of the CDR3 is TGTGCCAGCAGTGAATATAACTATAATTCACCCCTCCACTTT.

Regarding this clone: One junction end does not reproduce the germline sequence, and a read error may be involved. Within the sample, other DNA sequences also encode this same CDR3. The DNA for the CDR3 is TGTGCCACAAGCAGAGACCGACAGGCGTACGAGCAGTACTTC. Its translation is CATSRDRQAYEQYF. The V call is TRBV15, the J call TRBJ2-7, with D perhaps matching TRBD1 (6 bases). CDR1 is LNHNV, CDR2 YYDKDF, per germline (reference sequence). CDR3 length: 14 amino acids.

CDR3 in DNA: TGTGCCAGCAGCGAAGGGGTTGTGGGGGAGACCCAGTACTTC. Translation gives CASSEGVVGETQYF. The chain has TRBV7-6 and TRBJ2-5; TRBD1 might be the D (5 bases). Trimming cost V 5 bases and J 5 bases, with 15 bases left between them. CDR3 length: 14 amino acids. Germline V gene data show CDR1 as SGHVS and CDR2 as FNYEAQ.

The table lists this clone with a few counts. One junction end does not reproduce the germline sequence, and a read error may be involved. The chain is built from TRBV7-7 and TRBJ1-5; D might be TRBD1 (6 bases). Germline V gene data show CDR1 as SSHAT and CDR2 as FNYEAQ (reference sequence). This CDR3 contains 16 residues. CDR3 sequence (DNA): TGTGCTAGCAGCTTCAGGGGAACCGAACAGAATCAGCCCCAGCATTTT. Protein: CASSFRGTEQNQPQHF.

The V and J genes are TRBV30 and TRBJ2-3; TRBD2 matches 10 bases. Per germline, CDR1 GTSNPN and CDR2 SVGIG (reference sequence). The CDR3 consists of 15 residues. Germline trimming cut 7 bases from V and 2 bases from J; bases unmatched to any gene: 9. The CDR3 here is CAYTQAGGDTDTQYF. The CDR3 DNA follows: TGTGCCTATACTCAAGCGGGGGGGGACACAGATACGCAGTATTTT.

The CDR3 DNA reads TGTGCCAGCAGTTTTATTACAGGGGGAAGGGAAGAGACCCAGTACTTC. Translated, it gives CASSFITGGREETQYF. The chain uses TRBV27 and TRBJ2-5; 8 bases align to TRBD1. V shed 3 bases, J shed 3 bases, and the junction held 9 bases outside the gene matches. This CDR3 contains 16 residues. The germline V gene encodes CDR1 MNHEY and CDR2 SMNVEV (reference sequence).